Below, one TCR beta chain is given with its context. The antigen is unknown. The V gene's germline CDR1 is SNHLY and CDR2 FYNNEI. The trim removed 8 bases at V and 5 bases at J, leaving 7 bases unmatched. CDR3 length: 14 amino acids. The sample comes from a study of Graves' ophthalmopathy and Graves' hyperthyroidism. Regarding the study as a whole: Most thyroid clonotypes with frequency above 0.001 were detected in blood too.

Included hyperthyroidism patients were aged 18 to 65 and newly diagnosed (under 2 months' duration). The TCR beta CDR3 regions underwent amplification from RNA transcripts. Second-round multiplex PCR came after a first-round RT-PCR that employed HTBI primers. TCRdb called the multiplex PCR reads again in MiXCR, with one record for every CDR3 protein. Of over a million distinct CDR3 sequences listed, approximately 35% are singletons. The sample comprised peripheral blood or thyroid tissue (not recorded which). V is TRBV2 and J is TRBJ1-5; 9 bases align to TRBD1. This clonotype was sampled from an adult man with Graves' hyperthyroidism. The CDR3 region has the DNA TGTGCCAGCTGGAACAGGGGGCAAGATCAGCCCCAGCATTTT. Translation gives CASWNRGQDQPQHF.